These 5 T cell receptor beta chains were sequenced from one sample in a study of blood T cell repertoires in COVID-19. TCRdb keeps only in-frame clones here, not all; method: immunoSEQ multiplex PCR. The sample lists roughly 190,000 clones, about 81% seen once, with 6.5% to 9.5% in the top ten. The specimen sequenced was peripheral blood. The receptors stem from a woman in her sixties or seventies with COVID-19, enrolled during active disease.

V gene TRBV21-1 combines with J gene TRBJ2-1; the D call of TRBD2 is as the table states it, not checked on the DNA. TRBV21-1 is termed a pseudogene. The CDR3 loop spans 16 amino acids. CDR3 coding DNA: TGTGCCAGCAGCATCTTCGGGACTAGCGGGAAGCGGGAGCAGTTCTTC. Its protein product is CASSIFGTSGKREQFF.

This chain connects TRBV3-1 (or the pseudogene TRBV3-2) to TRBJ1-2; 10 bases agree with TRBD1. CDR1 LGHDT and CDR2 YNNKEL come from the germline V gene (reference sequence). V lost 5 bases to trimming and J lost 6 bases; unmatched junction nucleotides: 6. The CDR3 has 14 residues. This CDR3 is CASSYGTGEDGYTF. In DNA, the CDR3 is TGTGCCAGCAGCTATGGGACAGGGGAGGATGGCTACACCTTC.

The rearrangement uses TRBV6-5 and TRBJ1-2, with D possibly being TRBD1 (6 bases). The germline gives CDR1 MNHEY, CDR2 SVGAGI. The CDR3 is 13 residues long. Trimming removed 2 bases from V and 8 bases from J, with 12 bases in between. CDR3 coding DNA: TGTGCCAGCAGTTACAGGGGGAAAGTGGGCTACACCTTC. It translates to CASSYRGKVGYTF.

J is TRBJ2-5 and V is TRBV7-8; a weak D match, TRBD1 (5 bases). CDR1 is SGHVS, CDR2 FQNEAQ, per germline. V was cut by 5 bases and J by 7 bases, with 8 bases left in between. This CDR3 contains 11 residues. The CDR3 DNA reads TGTGCCAGCAGCCACCAGGGGACCCAGTACTTC. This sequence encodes CASSHQGTQYF.

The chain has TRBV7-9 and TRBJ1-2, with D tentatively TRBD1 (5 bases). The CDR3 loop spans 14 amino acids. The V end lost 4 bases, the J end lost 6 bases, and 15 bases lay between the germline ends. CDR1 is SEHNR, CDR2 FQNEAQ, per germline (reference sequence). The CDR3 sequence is CASSSMGLTNGYTF. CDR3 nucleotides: TGTGCCAGCAGCTCAATGGGACTTACTAATGGCTACACCTTC.